The source of this TCR beta chain is a study of CD4+ T cells in melanoma. Overall study findings and caveats: CD8+ T cell, macrophage and B cell function reportedly correlated with neoantigen-specific CD4+ T cells.

Details on this clone: Its antigen is currently unknown.

The CDR3 length is 16 residues. Germline CDR1 SGHRS, CDR2 YFSETQ. The junction had 9 bases not matched to a gene; V was cut back by 4 bases and J by 2 bases. Repertoires were generated with immunoSEQ multiplex PCR, while TCRdb's copy carries only in-frame clones and drops some. The data hold about 110,000 clones, with roughly 90% observed a single time. The source material was peripheral blood. This receptor was identified in a human donor with melanoma. The chain couples TRBV5-1 to TRBJ2-7; the match to TRBD1 covers 10 bases. CDR3 bases: TGCGCCAGCAGCCCAGGACCGGGACAGGGGACCTACGAGCAGTACTTC. It is translated as CASSPGPGQGTYEQYF.